The clone carrying this TCR beta chain was picked up many times. Its antigen remains unknown. The record originates from a study of CD8+CD57+ T cells in acquired aplastic anemia. Study-wide context: Mean yield of DNA from sorted CD4+ and CD8+ cells was 3.2 ug. Study-wide findings and caveats: Patients and controls had in common 25 to 35 CD8+ CDR3 sequences. Controls and patients did not differ significantly in CD8+ Simpson's diversity.

With V trimmed by 1 base and J by 4 bases, 9 bases remained unmatched. Per germline, CDR1 SGHTA and CDR2 FQGNSA. The CDR3 has 19 residues. Patients included in sequencing had previously demonstrated CD8+CD57+ cell expansion by flow cytometry. Patients uniformly had severe acquired aplastic anemia. Genomic DNA acted as the template from which TCR beta VDJ combination and CDR3 sequence profiling were carried out. From the reads, TCRdb called clonotypes with MiXCR, one entry per CDR3 protein. The sample has around 170,000 distinct CDR3 sequences, roughly 50% seen once. Sequences were obtained from sorted CD4+, CD8+, or CD8+CD57+ T cells (not recorded which) from PBMCs. The clonotype comes from a human donor with aplastic anemia. The V and J genes are TRBV7-2 and TRBJ2-2, with 13 bases fitting TRBD2. CDR3 region: CASSLVRLAGGRTTGELFF. The DNA of the CDR3 is TGTGCCAGCAGCTTAGTGCGACTAGCGGGGGGAAGGACCACCGGGGAGCTGTTTTTT.